The rows below give T cell receptor beta chains drawn from one sample of a study of T cell responses to AZD1222 COVID-19 vaccine. Here immunoSEQ multiplex PCR was the method, and the copy in TCRdb shows in-frame clones only, minus some. This sample has approximately 270,000 clones, with around 92% found just once. The starting material was peripheral blood, obtained 28 days after the second AZD1222 dose. The receptor source for this set is an adult who received the AZD1222 COVID-19 vaccine. CDR3s include the opening cysteine and the closing phenylalanine or tryptophan. The D gene is left open where the match is weak. Some rows have no size entry. The others give once, few or many, or a class for an expanded clone.

>-|TRBJ1-2|TRBV27|-
TGTGCCAGCAGCGCTGGGGGTGGCTACACCTTC
CASSAGGGYTF
>-|TRBJ2-2|TRBV7-8|TRBD2
TGTGCCAGCAGGTCGGCGGGGGGAGGCGGGGAGCTGTTTTTT
CASRSAGGGGELFF
>once|TRBJ1-2|TRBV28|-
TGTGCCAGCAGTTTTCCGCGGACAGTGGCTGGCTACACCTTC
CASSFPRTVAGYTF
>-|TRBJ2-7|TRBV28|TRBD1
TGTGCCAGCAGCTCGGGACAGGCCTCCTACGAGCAGTACTTC
CASSSGQASYEQYF
>once|TRBJ1-2|TRBV6-5|-
TGTGCCAGCAGTTACCAAAGCGGAAGAGTATATGGCTACACCTTC
CASSYQSGRVYGYTF
>-|TRBJ2-3|TRBV3-1/TRBV3-2|-
TGTGCCAGCAGCCAAAACCCGGGGGATACGCAGTATTTT
CASSQNPGDTQYF
>-|TRBJ2-2|TRBV19|-
TGTGCCAGTAGTATAGCGGGGCTAACCGGGGAGCTGTTTTTT
CASSIAGLTGELFF
>-|TRBJ2-1|TRBV5-3|TRBD2
TGTGCCAGAAGCTTGGGGCCCCCACTAGCGGGAGTCCTCAATGAGCAGTTCTTC
CARSLGPPLAGVLNEQFF
>-|TRBJ1-1|TRBV13|-
TGTGCCAGCAGCTTAAATGCGAACACTGAAGCTTTCTTT
CASSLNANTEAFF
>-|TRBJ1-6|TRBV2|TRBD1
TGTGCCAGCAGGAGACAGGGGTCTAATTCACCCCTCCACTTT
CASRRQGSNSPLHF
>-|TRBJ2-2|TRBV7-2|-
TGTGCCAGCAGCTACCCCCCCAACACCGGGGAGCTGTTTTTT
CASSYPPNTGELFF
>-|TRBJ2-5|TRBV28|-
TGTGCCAGCAGTTTGGTCGGGGAGACCCAGTACTTC
CASSLVGETQYF
>-|TRBJ1-5|TRBV15|-
TGTGCCACCAGCCATGGTTGGACCACTCAGCCCCAGCATTTT
CATSHGWTTQPQHF
>-|TRBJ2-2|TRBV5-1|-
TGCGCCAGCAGCGGCCGTGGGGACATAGTTAACACCGGGGAGCTGTTTTTT
CASSGRGDIVNTGELFF
>-|TRBJ2-7|TRBV29-1|TRBD1
TGCAGCGTTTCGGGCAGACAGGGCACTACTCCTGCCGAGCAGTACTTC
CSVSGRQGTTPAEQYF
>-|TRBJ2-1|TRBV9|-
TGTGCCAGCAGCCCCCGCCCCGGGGCCGACAATGAGCAGTTCTTC
CASSPRPGADNEQFF
>-|TRBJ2-7|TRBV18|-
TGTGCCAGCTCACCAATGAACAGGGTCAACGAGCAGTACTTC
CASSPMNRVNEQYF
>once|TRBJ2-2|TRBV2|TRBD1
TGTGCCAGTACCCCAACAGGGGTCACCGGGGAGCTGTTTTTT
CASTPTGVTGELFF
>-|TRBJ2-7|TRBV9|TRBD2
TGTGCCAGCAGCGTAGTTCCGGGAGGGATGGGAGAGCAGTACTTC
CASSVVPGGMGEQYF
>-|TRBJ1-4|TRBV28|-
TGTGCCAGCAGTTTATTGCAGGACATAGAAAAACTGTTTTTT
CASSLLQDIEKLFF
>-|TRBJ2-1|TRBV6-1|-
TGTGCCAGCAGTGAACTTAGGATCCGATACAATGAGCAGTTCTTC
CASSELRIRYNEQFF
>once|TRBJ2-2|TRBV30|-
TGTGCCTGGAGTGTACGGAGCTCCACCGGGGAGCTGTTTTTT
CAWSVRSSTGELFF
>once|TRBJ2-1|TRBV25-1|-
TGTGCCAGCAGTGATTCCCGTAGCCCCTCGGAGCAGTTCTTC
CASSDSRSPSEQFF
>-|TRBJ2-1|TRBV14|-
TGTGCCAGCAGCCAAGAAATAAGTATGAATGAGCAGTTCTTC
CASSQEISMNEQFF
>-|TRBJ1-5|TRBV29-1|-
TGCAGCGTGCGGGACCGGGATCAGCCCCAGCATTTT
CSVRDRDQPQHF
>few|TRBJ2-7|TRBV6-1|-
TGTGCCAGCAGTGAAGCGCCGGTAGCGTACGAGCAGTACTTC
CASSEAPVAYEQYF
>-|TRBJ1-5|TRBV6-1|-
TGTGCCAGCAGTGAAGCGCTGGAGTACCAGCATTTT
CASSEALEYQHF
>-|TRBJ2-5|TRBV5-1|-
TGCGCCAGCAGCTTGCAGGGCCCGGGGGAGACCCAGTACTTC
CASSLQGPGETQYF
>-|TRBJ2-7|TRBV5-5|-
TGTGCCAGCAGCTTACAGGTGGGGAAGGGCTACGAGCAGTACTTC
CASSLQVGKGYEQYF
>-|TRBJ1-2|TRBV7-2|-
TGTGCCAGCAGGACCACAACCTCTAACTATGGCTACACCTTC
CASRTTTSNYGYTF
>-|TRBJ2-2|TRBV7-8|-
TGTGCCAGCAGCTTAGCGGGGGGGCTAGCGGAGCGCACCGGGGAGCTGTTTTTT
CASSLAGGLAERTGELFF
>-|TRBJ2-2|TRBV10-3|TRBD2
TGTGCCATCAGCGGGGGGACTAGCGGGCTGAGTAGGACCGGGGAGCTGTTTTTT
CAISGGTSGLSRTGELFF